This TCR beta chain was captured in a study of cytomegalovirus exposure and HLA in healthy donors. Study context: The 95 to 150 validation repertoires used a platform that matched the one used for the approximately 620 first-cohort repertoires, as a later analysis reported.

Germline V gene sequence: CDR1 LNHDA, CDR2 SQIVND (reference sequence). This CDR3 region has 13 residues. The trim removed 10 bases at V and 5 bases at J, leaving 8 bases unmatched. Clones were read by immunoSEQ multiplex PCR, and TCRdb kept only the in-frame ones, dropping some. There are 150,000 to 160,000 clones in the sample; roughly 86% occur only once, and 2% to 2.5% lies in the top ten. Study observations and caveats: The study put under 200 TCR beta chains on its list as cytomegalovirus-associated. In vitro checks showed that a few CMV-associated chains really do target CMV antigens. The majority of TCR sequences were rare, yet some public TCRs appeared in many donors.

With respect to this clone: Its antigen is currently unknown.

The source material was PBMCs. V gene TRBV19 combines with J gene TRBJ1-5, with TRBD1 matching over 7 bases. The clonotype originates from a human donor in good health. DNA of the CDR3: TGTGCCACCTTGGACAGGCAAGATCAGCCCCAGCATTTT. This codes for CATLDRQDQPQHF.